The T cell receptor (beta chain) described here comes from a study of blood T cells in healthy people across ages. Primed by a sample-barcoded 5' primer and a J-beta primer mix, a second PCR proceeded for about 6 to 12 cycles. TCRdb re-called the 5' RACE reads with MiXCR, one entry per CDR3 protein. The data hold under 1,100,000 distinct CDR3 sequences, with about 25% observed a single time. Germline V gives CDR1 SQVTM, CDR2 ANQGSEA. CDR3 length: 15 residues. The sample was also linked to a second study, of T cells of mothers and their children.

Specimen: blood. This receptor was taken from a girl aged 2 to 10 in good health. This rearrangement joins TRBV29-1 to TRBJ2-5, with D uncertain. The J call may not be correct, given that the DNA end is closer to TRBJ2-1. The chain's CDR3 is CSVERLQTSYNEQFF. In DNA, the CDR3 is TGCAGCGTTGAGCGCCTCCAAACCTCCTACAATGAGCAGTTCTTC.